These 15 T cell receptor beta chains were all obtained from the same sample, sequenced in a study of shared clonotypes between healthy human individuals. Here immunoSEQ multiplex PCR was the method, and the copy in TCRdb shows in-frame clones only, minus some. The sample lists under 2,500,000 clones; 90% to 96% were seen once. Sequences were obtained from naive CD4+ T cells sorted from blood. Subset indicated: CD45RA+ positively selected. These receptors were obtained from a man aged 18 to 29 in good health.

This sequence joins TRBV12-5 and TRBJ2-1, with 9 positions matching TRBD2. The V gene end was trimmed by 6 bases and the J gene end by 8 bases; junction bases not matched to a gene: 11. This CDR3 spans 15 amino acids. From germline, CDR1 is LGHNT and CDR2 FRNRAP. The CDR3 DNA reads as TGTGCTAGTGGCCCTGGGCGGGAGGGCTTGTATGAGCAGTTCTTC. It encodes CASGPGREGLYEQFF.

The CDR3 DNA reads as TGTGCCAGCAGTCTAATAGGACAGGGCGTCCGGACCGGGGAGCTGTTTTTT. This codes for CASSLIGQGVRTGELFF. V gene TRBV28 combines with J gene TRBJ2-2, with 8 bases that match TRBD1. The CDR3 runs 17 residues. With 5 bases clipped from V and 5 bases from J, the junction kept 13 bases outside the gene matches. CDR1 is MDHEN, CDR2 SYDVKM, per germline.

This chain links TRBV4-1 with TRBJ2-5, with TRBD2 identical over 9 bases. Germline assignment: CDR1 MGHRA and CDR2 YSYEKL. The V segment lost 5 bases and the J segment 2 bases; nucleotides outside the gene matches: 9. The CDR3 has 16 amino acids. The CDR3 here is CASSSAGGRGQETQYF. As DNA, the CDR3 is TGCGCCAGCAGCTCTGCTGGCGGGAGGGGACAAGAGACCCAGTACTTC.

This sequence joins TRBV28 and TRBJ2-7; unclear D gene. V was shortened by 9 bases and J by 4 bases, with 16 bases between the two germline ends. The CDR3 length is 13 residues. Germline CDR1 MDHEN, CDR2 SYDVKM. Written as DNA, the CDR3 is TGTGCCAGTACTGACGGGTCAAAGTACGAGCAGTACTTC. It codes for CASTDGSKYEQYF.

The chain combines TRBV4-3 with TRBJ1-6, with 7 nucleotides matching TRBD1. Germline trimming cut 1 base from V and 8 bases from J; bases unmatched to any gene: 11. Germline V gene sequence: CDR1 LGHNA, CDR2 YSLEER. The CDR3 has 17 amino acids. The CDR3, as DNA: TGCGCCAGCAGCCAAGTTCTCACAGGGGTAGGTTATTCACCCCTCCACTTT. Amino acids: CASSQVLTGVGYSPLHF.

This clone was picked up a small number of times. Other nucleotide sequences in the sample specify the same CDR3. The genes are TRBV7-9 and TRBJ1-2; D is perhaps TRBD1 (5 bases). The germline V and J ends were trimmed by 1 base and 5 bases, with 8 bases remaining between them. The germline V gene encodes CDR1 SEHNR and CDR2 FQNEAQ (reference sequence). The CDR3 has 13 residues. The DNA of the CDR3 is TGTGCCAGCAGCTTAGGGGGCGGGTATGGCTACACCTTC. This translates into CASSLGGGYGYTF.

The V gene is TRBV13, the J gene TRBJ2-7; 8 nucleotides align to TRBD1. Germline V gives CDR1 PRHDT, CDR2 FYEKMQ (reference sequence). J gave up 7 bases and V 4 bases, and 12 bases lay outside the gene matches. This CDR3 is 15 amino acids long. CDR3 coding DNA: TGTGCCAGCAGCTATCTAAGACAGGGGAACAGGGAGCAGTACTTC. The encoded protein is CASSYLRQGNREQYF.

The chain uses TRBV5-4 and TRBJ2-6; D is possibly TRBD1 (6 bases). This CDR3 spans 15 amino acids. Per the germline V gene, CDR1 is SGHNT and CDR2 is YYREEE (reference sequence). V shed 4 bases and J shed 4 bases, with 12 bases lying between them. The CDR3 is CASSPGAEGANVLTF. For the CDR3, the DNA is TGTGCCAGCAGCCCAGGGGCAGAGGGGGCCAACGTCCTGACTTTC.

This clone showed up just once. The chain couples TRBV5-6 to TRBJ1-6; the D is unclear. The CDR3 consists of 13 residues. Germline V gene lookup returns CDR1 SGHDT and CDR2 YYEEEE. With 1 base removed from V and 14 bases from J, the gap between germline ends came to 13 bases. The CDR3 sequence is CASSLTGDRTLHF. CDR3 DNA: TGTGCCAGCAGCTTGACGGGCGATCGCACCCTCCACTTT.

Regarding this clone: The sample contains more than one DNA sequence encoding this CDR3. The rearrangement links TRBV30 to TRBJ1-1; D call uncertain. The germline V and J ends were trimmed by 1 base and 0 bases, with 6 bases remaining between them. Looked up from germline, CDR1 is GTSNPN and CDR2 is SVGIG (reference sequence). The CDR3 length is 13 residues. The CDR3 DNA reads TGTGCCTGGAGTGCCGGCATGAACACTGAAGCTTTCTTT. Translation: CAWSAGMNTEAFF.

V usage is TRBV19 and J usage is TRBJ1-5; D possibly corresponds to TRBD1 (6 bases). V lost 6 bases to trimming and J lost 4 bases, with 13 bases between them. Germline loops: CDR1 LNHDA, CDR2 SQIVND (reference sequence). The CDR3 length is 14 residues. The CDR3 DNA follows: TGTGCCAGTAGAAGGGGGAACCTGAATCAGCCCCAGCATTTT. This sequence encodes CASRRGNLNQPQHF.

Notes on this clone: This sample includes further DNA sequences coding for the same CDR3. The chain uses TRBV28 and TRBJ1-1, with D possibly TRBD1 on 6 matching bases. From germline, CDR1 is MDHEN and CDR2 SYDVKM. The V end was cut by 2 bases, the J end by 1 base, with 8 bases between. This CDR3 contains 14 residues. The CDR3 DNA is TGTGCCAGCAGTTTAAGGACAGCGAACACTGAAGCTTTCTTT. It yields the protein CASSLRTANTEAFF.

The chain couples TRBV5-4 to TRBJ2-1; 10 bases line up with TRBD2. This CDR3 has 15 residues. Germline V lookup: CDR1 SGHNT, CDR2 YYREEE (reference sequence). V lost 4 bases to trimming and J lost 5 bases; unmatched junction nucleotides: 6. In DNA form, the CDR3 reads TGTGCCAGCAGCGGTGGACTAGCGGAAAACAATGAGCAGTTCTTC. Translated: CASSGGLAENNEQFF.

The V gene is TRBV6-5, the J gene TRBJ1-1; D not certain. CDR3 length equals 13 residues. Germline values: CDR1 MNHEY, CDR2 SVGAGI. The V end lost 5 bases, the J end lost 0 bases, and 7 bases lay between the germline ends. In DNA, the CDR3 is TGTGCCAGCAGTCAGGTCATGAACACTGAAGCTTTCTTT. Amino acid sequence: CASSQVMNTEAFF.

The chain recombines TRBV5-6 with TRBJ2-3, with TRBD1 identical over 9 bases. CDR1 and CDR2 (germline): SGHDT, YYEEEE. The CDR3 is 16 residues long. J lost 3 bases, V lost 1 base, and 6 bases had no gene match. The chain's CDR3 is CASSLLPGQGTDTQYF. DNA for the CDR3: TGTGCCAGCAGCTTGCTACCGGGACAGGGAACAGATACGCAGTATTTT.